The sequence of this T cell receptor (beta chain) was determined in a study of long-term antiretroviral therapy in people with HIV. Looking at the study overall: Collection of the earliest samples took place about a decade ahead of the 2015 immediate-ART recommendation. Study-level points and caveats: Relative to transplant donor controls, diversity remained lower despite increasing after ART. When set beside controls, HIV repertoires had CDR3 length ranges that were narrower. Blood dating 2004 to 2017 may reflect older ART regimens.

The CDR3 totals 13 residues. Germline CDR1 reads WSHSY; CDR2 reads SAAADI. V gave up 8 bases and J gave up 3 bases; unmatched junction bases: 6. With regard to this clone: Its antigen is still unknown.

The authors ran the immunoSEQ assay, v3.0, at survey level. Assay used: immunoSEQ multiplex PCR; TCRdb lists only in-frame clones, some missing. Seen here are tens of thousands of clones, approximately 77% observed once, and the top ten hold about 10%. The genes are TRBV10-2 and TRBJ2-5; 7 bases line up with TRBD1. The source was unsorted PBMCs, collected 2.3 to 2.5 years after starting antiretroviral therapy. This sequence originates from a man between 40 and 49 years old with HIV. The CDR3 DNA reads TGCGCCAGCGCCGGGACAGTGAAAGAGACCCAGTACTTC. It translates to CASAGTVKETQYF.